This T cell receptor beta chain was recorded in a study of T cell responses to AZD1222 COVID-19 vaccine. Study-level points and caveats: Sampled repertoires all dated from after the peak T cell response. The donor group comprised mostly white British people and more females; the analysis possibly underestimated clonal diversity. Nearly half of spike-specific TCRs reportedly go after variant regions that carry no mutations.

Here immunoSEQ multiplex PCR was the method, and the copy in TCRdb shows in-frame clones only, minus some. Among 130,000 or so clones listed, about nine tenths were seen once. Regarding this clone: Its antigen is as yet unknown.

V lost 4 bases, J lost 1 base, and 14 bases lay in between. The CDR3 is 15 amino acids. CDR1 and CDR2 (germline): SGHDT, YYEEEE. The TCR was taken from an adult who received the MenACWY meningococcal vaccine as a control. V usage is TRBV5-6 and J usage is TRBJ2-5; D perhaps matches TRBD2 (7 bases). The sample was peripheral blood, taken 28 days after the second dose of the MenACWY control vaccine. Written as DNA, the CDR3 is TGTGCCAGCAGCCAGGACGGGGGGCTCCAAGAGACCCAGTACTTC. Amino acids: CASSQDGGLQETQYF. Full variable domain (outside the CDR3, taken from reference TRBV5-6 and TRBJ2-5): DAGVTQSPTHLIKTRGQQVTLRCSPKSGHDTVSWYQQALGQGPQFIFQYYEEEERQRGNFPDRFSGHQFPNYSSELNVNALLLGDSALYLCASSQDGGLQETQYFGPGTRLLVL.